This T cell receptor (beta chain) was identified in a study of technical replicates of blood from a handful of donors. This CDR3 region has 14 residues. Trimming took off 3 bases at V and 5 bases at J, with 11 bases between the two ends. Germline values: CDR1 MDHEN, CDR2 SYDVKM. Clones were read by immunoSEQ multiplex PCR, and TCRdb kept only the in-frame ones, dropping some. The data contain roughly 15,000 clones, about 87% of them singletons. The V call is TRBV28, the J call TRBJ1-5, with a tentative D call TRBD1 (5 bases). The sequenced sample was PBMCs. The TCR was taken from a human donor in good health. The chain's CDR3 is CASSFQGYDQPQHF. In DNA, the CDR3 is TGTGCCAGCAGTTTCCAGGGTTACGATCAGCCCCAGCATTTT.